This T cell receptor (beta chain) comes out of a study of T cell changes during pregnancy in multiple sclerosis. Sequencing was performed with immunoSEQ multiplex PCR; in TCRdb, only in-frame clones are kept and a portion is missing. The sample has around 56,000 clones; approximately 94% are singletons. CDR3 length: 15 amino acids. V was shortened by 3 bases and J by 4 bases, with 12 bases between the two germline ends. Germline assignment: CDR1 LNHNV and CDR2 YYDKDF (reference sequence). This TCR came from a female donor with multiple sclerosis, enrolled in a pregnancy study. The V and J genes are TRBV15 and TRBJ1-4, with D unresolved. The specimen comprised CD8+ T cells from peripheral blood mononuclear cells, sampled after pregnancy. The CDR3, as DNA: TGTGCCACCAGCAGGACTGCTGGCCTTAATGAAAAACTGTTTTTT. Translating it yields CATSRTAGLNEKLFF.